This T cell receptor beta chain was profiled in a study of T cells in Graves' hyperthyroidism and ophthalmopathy. V was pared by 7 bases and J by 0 bases, with 11 bases between. There are 14 residues in the CDR3. This clonotype was observed many times. There were TCR beta CDR3 regions amplified from RNA transcripts. HTBI primers drove first-round RT-PCR of the TCR CDR3. TCRdb passed the multiplex PCR reads through MiXCR, listing each CDR3 protein once. The sample records hundreds of thousands of distinct CDR3 sequences, about 14% being singletons. The sequenced material came from blood. This TCR was sampled from a woman aged 35 to 49 with Graves' hyperthyroidism. The chain couples TRBV12-3 or TRBV12-4 to TRBJ2-3, with D tentatively TRBD1 or TRBD2 (5 bases each). The CDR3: CASNRDASTDTQYF. CDR3 in DNA: TGTGCCAGCAATCGGGACGCTAGCACAGATACGCAGTATTTT.